One T cell receptor beta chain is described in this entry. As yet, its antigen is unknown. Sorted-subset replicate PCR reactions were performed with roughly 200 ng DNA, corresponding to tens of thousands of T cell genomes. Profiling relied on immunoSEQ multiplex PCR, and the TCRdb table lists in-frame clones only, not all of them. This table holds fewer than 700,000 clones, roughly 95% found once. This record belongs to a study of shared clonotypes between healthy human individuals. General observations from the study: In general, naive subsets displayed greater estimated richness than memory subsets did. Rarefaction demonstrated incomplete sorted-subset sequencing despite large depth.

CD45RO-negative, CCR7-selected cells formed the naive CD8 fraction, which excluded terminally differentiated effector memory CD45RA+ cells. The sequence was obtained from a woman in her twenties or thirties in good health. The sequencing sample was made of naive CD8+ T cells sorted from blood.

For the CDR3, the DNA is TGTGCCAGCAGCTTTGGACAGGCCTATGGCTACACCTTC. It specifies CASSFGQAYGYTF. The J gene is TRBJ1-2, the V gene TRBV5-4; 7 positions match TRBD1. Trimming removed 2 bases from V and 4 bases from J; junction bases left unmatched: 2. The CDR3 contains 13 residues. Germline values: CDR1 SGHNT, CDR2 YYREEE (reference sequence).